Below, 28 T cell receptor beta chains from the same sample are listed, as sequenced in a study of tumor-infiltrating lymphocytes in localized non-small cell lung cancer. Libraries were prepared by immunoSEQ multiplex PCR; TCRdb keeps only in-frame clonotypes and omits some of them. The sample records approximately 9,500 clones, roughly 76% being singletons. The specimen was uninvolved lung tissue not adjacent to the tumor. These receptors all come from a human donor with non-small cell lung cancer.

The chain combines TRBV29-1 with TRBJ2-3; D may match TRBD1 or TRBD2 (6 bases each). In germline, CDR1 is SQVTM, CDR2 ANQGSEA. This CDR3 is 15 amino acids long. Trimming shortened V by 3 bases and J by 3 bases, and 16 bases separated the two germline ends. The CDR3 protein is CSVELGGLGTDTQYF. The CDR3 nucleotides are TGCAGCGTTGAGCTGGGGGGCTTGGGGACAGATACGCAGTATTTT.

This sequence joins TRBV28 and TRBJ2-3; D is undetermined. The CDR3 loop spans 14 amino acids. CDR1 is MDHEN, CDR2 SYDVKM, per germline. The ends were cut back, 3 bases at V and 1 base at J, with 8 bases in the middle. CDR3 DNA sequence: TGTGCCAGCAGTTTCCTGTCCGGCACAGATACGCAGTATTTT. It translates to CASSFLSGTDTQYF.

In this sample, this clone turned up a few times. The V gene is TRBV6-1, the J gene TRBJ1-2; possibly TRBD1 for D (5 bases). V was trimmed by 0 bases and J by 4 bases, leaving 9 bases between them. The CDR3 extends over 14 amino acids. Germline assignment: CDR1 MNHNS and CDR2 SASEGT. CDR3 loop: CASSEAGDFYGYTF. The CDR3 DNA follows: TGTGCCAGCAGTGAAGCGGGGGATTTCTATGGCTACACCTTC.

The chain couples TRBV23-1 to TRBJ2-5; 9 bases align to TRBD2. TRBV23-1 is given ORF status, its function remaining uncertain. J lost 1 base, V lost 6 bases, and 15 bases had no gene match. The CDR3 contains 18 residues. CDR3 sequence reads: CASSPPPTSGNLQETQYF. CDR3 nucleotide sequence: TGCGCCAGCAGCCCCCCCCCGACTAGCGGTAACCTCCAAGAGACCCAGTACTTC.

There are a few counts of this clone. The chain links TRBV6-1 to TRBJ1-1; TRBD1 aligns across 8 bases. The CDR3 is 15 residues long. From germline, CDR1 is MNHNS and CDR2 SASEGT. Trimming cost V 5 bases and J 4 bases; bases outside gene matches: 9. CDR3 in amino acids: CASSIGQGVITEAFF. The CDR3 DNA follows: TGTGCCAGCAGTATCGGACAGGGAGTAATCACTGAAGCTTTCTTT.

The chain employs TRBV4-2 and TRBJ2-6; TRBD2 matches 7 bases. Germline trimming cut 1 base from V and 0 bases from J; bases unmatched to any gene: 0. The CDR3 sequence is 16 residues long. Per the germline V gene, CDR1 is LGHNA and CDR2 is YNFKEQ. CDR3 bases: TGTGCCAGCAGCCAAGGGACTAGCTCTGGGGCCAACGTCCTGACTTTC. This encodes CASSQGTSSGANVLTF.

This rearrangement joins TRBV19 to TRBJ1-2; TRBD1 might be the D (5 bases). Between the trimmed V and J ends, which lost 5 bases and 5 bases, there was a span of 18 bases. This CDR3 region has 15 residues. In germline, CDR1 is LNHDA, CDR2 SQIVND (reference sequence). CDR3 bases: TGTGCCAGTAGTCACGGGACCGCCGAACTGTATGGCTACACCTTC. The encoded protein is CASSHGTAELYGYTF.

This sequence joins TRBV28 and TRBJ2-5; TRBD2 agrees at 10 bases. The ends lost 5 bases at V and 5 bases at J; junction bases unmatched: 14. Germline V gene sequence: CDR1 MDHEN, CDR2 SYDVKM. CDR3 length: 17 amino acids. CDR3 nucleotide sequence: TGTGCCAGCAGTAACCCTCCCGGGACTAGCGAGAGCGAGACCCAGTACTTC. Translated, it gives CASSNPPGTSESETQYF.

The table lists this clone with a few counts. This chain uses TRBV5-1 with TRBJ2-7, with D possibly being TRBD2 (7 bases). Germline V gene lookup returns CDR1 SGHRS and CDR2 YFSETQ. CDR3 length: 12 residues. Deletions cut 5 bases from V and 6 bases from J, with 12 bases between. Written as DNA, the CDR3 is TGCGCCAGCAGTCTGGGGGGGCTCGAGCAGTACTTC. It translates to CASSLGGLEQYF.

This clone has more than one count but fewer than ten. The rearrangement joins TRBV11-2 to TRBJ2-1; weak D call: TRBD2 (5 bases). The CDR3 loop spans 12 amino acids. Germline V lookup: CDR1 SGHAT, CDR2 FQNNGV. V lost 0 bases and J lost 13, with 10 bases in between. CDR3 bases: TGTGCCAGCAGCTTAGACGAGGGCACCCAGTTCTTC. The encoded protein is CASSLDEGTQFF.

This clone has a handful of counts. The chain is built from TRBV30 and TRBJ2-7; TRBD2 is a possible D gene (7 bases). Per the germline V gene, CDR1 is GTSNPN and CDR2 is SVGIG (reference sequence). CDR3 length: 14 residues. V lost 5 bases, J lost 2 bases, and 16 bases lay in between. The CDR3: CAWEVRGATYEQYF. For the CDR3, the DNA is TGTGCCTGGGAAGTTCGGGGGGCCACCTACGAGCAGTACTTC.

Here the CDR3 DNA reads TGTGCCAGCAGCTCCCTCGAGACTGAGAGCTCCTACGAGCAGTACTTC. Its protein product is CASSSLETESSYEQYF. The chain carries TRBV11-1 and TRBJ2-7; D gene unclear. Germline CDR1 reads SGHAT; CDR2 reads FQDESV (reference sequence). Trimming stripped 4 bases from V and 0 bases from J, with 16 bases between. This CDR3 comprises 16 residues.

The chain joins TRBV29-1 to TRBJ2-1; TRBD2 matches at 10 bases. CDR1 and CDR2 (germline): SQVTM, ANQGSEA. CDR3 length: 17 residues. J lost 2 bases, V lost 4 bases, and 11 bases had no gene match. CDR3 region: CSVGGATSGRAYNEQFF. Written as DNA, the CDR3 is TGCAGCGTTGGGGGGGCGACTAGCGGGCGAGCCTACAATGAGCAGTTCTTC.

The V gene is TRBV5-1, the J gene TRBJ2-6; 11 bases line up with TRBD1. This CDR3 region has 17 residues. The V gene's germline CDR1 is SGHRS and CDR2 YFSETQ. V gave up 4 bases and J gave up 3 bases; unmatched junction bases: 6. CDR3 DNA sequence: TGCGCCAGCAGCCCCGGGACAGGGGGTGGTGGGGCCAACGTCCTGACTTTC. Protein: CASSPGTGGGGANVLTF.

The gene calls are TRBV2 and TRBJ2-7, with 7 bases lining up with TRBD1. CDR3 size: 14 residues. The germline V gene encodes CDR1 SNHLY and CDR2 FYNNEI. V was clipped by 7 bases and J by 4 bases; unmatched bases: 10. The CDR3: CASTVPGGMYEQYF. DNA of the CDR3: TGTGCCAGCACAGTGCCAGGGGGTATGTACGAGCAGTACTTC.

This clone was found once. V and J are TRBV5-4 and TRBJ1-1; weak D call: TRBD1 (6 bases). Germline CDR1 and CDR2: SGHNT and YYREEE (reference sequence). V lost 4 bases and J lost 3, with 10 bases in between. The CDR3 has 13 residues. The CDR3 here is CASSTGLDTEAFF. The CDR3 region has the DNA TGTGCCAGCAGCACAGGGCTGGACACTGAAGCTTTCTTT.

The chain joins TRBV14 to TRBJ2-2; D gene unclear. The germline V gene has CDR1 SGHDN and CDR2 FVKESK. CDR3 length equals 14 residues. V gave up 0 bases and J gave up 5 bases, with 7 bases separating them. This chain's CDR3 is CASSQDRATGELFF. CDR3 in DNA: TGTGCCAGCAGCCAAGATCGGGCGACCGGGGAGCTGTTTTTT.

This clone showed up just a few times. The chain employs TRBV7-9 and TRBJ2-1; D perhaps matches TRBD2 (5 bases). The CDR3 is 17 amino acids. Germline V lookup: CDR1 SEHNR, CDR2 FQNEAQ (reference sequence). V was pared by 5 bases and J by 2 bases, with 19 bases between. CDR3 DNA sequence: TGTGCCAGCAGCCTCTCCGGGGATGCAGTCCCCTACAATGAGCAGTTCTTC. The encoded protein is CASSLSGDAVPYNEQFF. The full variable domain, its missing parts supplied by reference TRBV7-9 and TRBJ2-1, is DTGVSQNPRHKITKRGQNVTFRCDPISEHNRLYWYRQTLGQGPEFLTYFQNEAQLEKSRLLSDRFSAERPKGSFSTLEIQRTEQGDSAMYLCASSLSGDAVPYNEQFFGPGTRLTVL.

This chain joins TRBV6-6 and TRBJ2-1; 15 bases map to TRBD2. V shed 6 bases, J shed 7 bases, and the junction held 7 bases outside the gene matches. The germline V gene encodes CDR1 MNHNY and CDR2 SVGAGI (reference sequence). This CDR3 has 16 amino acids. The CDR3: CASSALGLAGGNEQFF. CDR3 coding DNA: TGTGCCAGCAGCGCGTTGGGACTAGCGGGAGGTAATGAGCAGTTCTTC.

The J gene is TRBJ2-7, the V gene TRBV7-2; D perhaps matches TRBD2 (6 bases). Germline V gives CDR1 SGHTA, CDR2 FQGNSA. The V gene lost 5 bases and the J gene lost 7 bases, with 15 bases spanning the gap. The CDR3 runs to 13 residues. Here the CDR3 DNA reads TGTGCCAGCAGCCCCGGGGGAGCGGAAGAGCAGTACTTC. It yields the protein CASSPGGAEEQYF.

This clone was detected only a few times. J is TRBJ1-2 and V is TRBV7-8; D may be TRBD1 (5 bases). Trimming cost V 0 bases and J 5 bases, with 13 bases left between them. CDR3 length: 15 amino acids. From germline, CDR1 is SGHVS and CDR2 FQNEAQ. The CDR3 here is CASSLAGQGGYGYTF. Written as DNA, the CDR3 is TGTGCCAGCAGCTTAGCGGGGCAGGGCGGGTATGGCTACACCTTC.

The chain recombines TRBV19 with TRBJ1-1, with D unresolved. This CDR3 contains 13 residues. Trimming stripped 4 bases from V and 8 bases from J, with 14 bases between. The germline V gene has CDR1 LNHDA and CDR2 SQIVND (reference sequence). The CDR3 nucleotides read TGTGCCAGTAGTAACGTGAACAGACTAGAAGCTTTCTTT. Protein product: CASSNVNRLEAFF.

The chain couples TRBV28 to TRBJ2-1; D unresolved. With 3 bases removed from V and 0 bases from J, the gap between germline ends came to 9 bases. This CDR3 region has 15 residues. Germline CDR1 is MDHEN and CDR2 is SYDVKM. The CDR3 DNA reads as TGTGCCAGCAGTTTCGGCAGAAGCTCCTACAATGAGCAGTTCTTC. Translation: CASSFGRSSYNEQFF.

The chain combines TRBV4-2 with TRBJ2-7; weak D call: TRBD2 (7 bases). V was pared by 0 bases and J by 3 bases, with 15 bases between. The CDR3 loop spans 16 amino acids. Germline loops: CDR1 LGHNA, CDR2 YNFKEQ. The CDR3 sequence: CASSQDLWGGDYEQYF. CDR3 nucleotides: TGTGCCAGCAGCCAAGATCTTTGGGGGGGCGACTACGAGCAGTACTTC.

The rearrangement links TRBV6-4 to TRBJ2-3, with no clear D. This CDR3 has 13 amino acids. Trimming left V 3 bases short and J 0 bases short, with 4 bases between. From germline, CDR1 is MRHNA and CDR2 SNTAGT. DNA of the CDR3: TGTGCCAGCAGTGATCGGAGCACAGATACGCAGTATTTT. It encodes CASSDRSTDTQYF.

The V call is TRBV19, the J call TRBJ2-3, with D perhaps given as TRBD1 or TRBD2 (6 bases each). CDR3 length: 15 residues. V was trimmed by 3 bases and J by 3 bases, leaving 13 bases between them. Germline V gene data show CDR1 as LNHDA and CDR2 as SQIVND (reference sequence). The CDR3: CASSIGGRVTDTQYF. CDR3 sequence (DNA): TGTGCCAGTAGTATCGGGGGCAGAGTGACAGATACGCAGTATTTT. Filled out from reference TRBV19 and TRBJ2-3, the complete variable domain reads DGGITQSPKYLFRKEGQNVTLSCEQNLNHDAMYWYRQDPGQGLRLIYYSQIVNDFQKGDIAEGYSVSREKKESFPLTVTSAQKNPTAFYLCASSIGGRVTDTQYFGPGTRLTVL.

By share of the sample, this clone is medium-sized. Other DNA variants within this sample encode the same CDR3. The chain joins TRBV18 to TRBJ2-3; TRBD1 might be the D (7 bases). V was trimmed by 3 bases and J by 3 bases, leaving 10 bases between them. The germline V gene encodes CDR1 KGHSH and CDR2 LQKENI. CDR3 length: 14 amino acids. The CDR3 region has the DNA TGTGCCAGCTCACCGACAGGGAGGACAGATACGCAGTATTTT. Protein product: CASSPTGRTDTQYF. Complete variable domain (other parts from reference TRBV18 and TRBJ2-3): NAGVMQNPRHLVRRRGQEARLRCSPMKGHSHVYWYRQLPEEGLKFMVYLQKENIIDESGMPKERFSAEFPKEGPSILRIQQVVRGDSAAYFCASSPTGRTDTQYFGPGTRLTVL.

This chain connects TRBV4-3 to TRBJ1-4; D is undetermined. Deletions cut 3 bases from V and 7 bases from J, with 9 bases between. CDR3 length: 13 amino acids. Germline CDR1 reads LGHNA; CDR2 reads YSLEER. The CDR3 reads CASSQHFGEKLFF. The CDR3 coding sequence is TGCGCCAGCAGCCAGCACTTCGGTGAAAAACTGTTTTTT.